The 17 T cell receptor beta chains presented below share a single source sample, sequenced in a study of Graves' ophthalmopathy and Graves' hyperthyroidism. Amplification of TCR beta CDR3 regions used RNA transcripts. RT-PCR in the first round used HTBI primers; a second-round multiplex PCR followed. TCRdb ran MiXCR on the multiplex PCR reads and lists one entry per CDR3 protein. Of fewer than 650,000 distinct CDR3 sequences listed, 22% are singletons. The sequenced sample consisted of peripheral blood. These receptors all come from a woman aged 18-29 years with stable Graves' hyperthyroidism. Some clones in this sample may be carry-over from other donors' samples.

This clonotype was counted a few times. V gene TRBV9 combines with J gene TRBJ1-6; 8 bases fit TRBD1. CDR1 SGDLS and CDR2 YYNGEE come from the germline V gene. CDR3 length: 14 amino acids. J gave up 7 bases and V 2 bases, and 2 bases lay outside the gene matches. The CDR3 nucleotides read TGTGCCAGCAGCGTGGACAGGGACAATTCACCCCTCCACTTT. This sequence encodes CASSVDRDNSPLHF.

The J gene is TRBJ2-5, the V gene TRBV24-1; 7 bases fit TRBD2. This CDR3 contains 13 residues. Germline CDR1 and CDR2: KGHDR and SFDVKD. Losses at the gene ends were 5 bases for V and 2 bases for J; bases not matched to a gene: 1. CDR3 region: CATSGDYQETQYF. CDR3 sequence (DNA): TGTGCCACCAGTGGGGACTATCAAGAGACCCAGTACTTC.

The chain carries TRBV9 and TRBJ2-7; 9 nucleotides match TRBD1. V was pared by 3 bases and J by 3 bases, with 4 bases of the junction left unmatched. The germline V gene encodes CDR1 SGDLS and CDR2 YYNGEE. The CDR3 runs to 14 residues. CDR3 region: CASSATGGDYEQYF. The CDR3 DNA reads TGTGCCAGCAGCGCTACAGGGGGCGACTACGAGCAGTACTTC.

Comments on this clonotype: A much larger clone lies one base from this, so it may be a read error. The genes are TRBV20-1 and TRBJ2-5; a possible D gene is TRBD1 (5 bases). The CDR3 extends over 14 amino acids. In germline, CDR1 is DFQATT, CDR2 SNEGSKA (reference sequence). The V end was cut by 1 base, the J end by 9 bases, with 18 bases between. CDR3 in DNA: TGCAGTGCTAGAGGACAGTTCCTTGCCCCGGCCCAGTACTTC. This gives the protein CSARGQFLAPAQYF.

The table lists this clonotype with many counts. This rearrangement joins TRBV15 to TRBJ2-4; no definite D call. V lost 0 bases and J lost 1, with 7 bases in between. Germline CDR1 LNHNV, CDR2 YYDKDF (reference sequence). CDR3 size: 15 residues. CDR3 bases: TGTGCCACCAGCAGAGATTCGGCGGCCAAAAACATTCAGTACTTC. This codes for CATSRDSAAKNIQYF.

The sample holds a few counts of this clonotype. The chain couples TRBV5-1 to TRBJ2-5; D possibly uses TRBD1 or TRBD2 (5 bases each). Trimming stripped 0 bases from V and 4 bases from J, with 19 bases between. Germline CDR1 and CDR2: SGHRS and YFSETQ. This CDR3 comprises 17 residues. The CDR3 loop is CASSLGGAPGFGETQYF. The CDR3 DNA follows: TGCGCCAGCAGCTTGGGAGGGGCGCCGGGGTTCGGAGAGACCCAGTACTTC.

This clonotype was observed many times. The chain recombines TRBV6-1 with TRBJ2-6; the D is unclear. Trimming removed 7 bases from V and 8 bases from J, with 15 bases in between. From germline, CDR1 is MNHNS and CDR2 SASEGT. This CDR3 is 14 amino acids long. For the CDR3, the DNA is TGTGCCAGCATGGCCCCTCTGGGGACCAACGTCCTGACTTTC. This sequence encodes CASMAPLGTNVLTF.

Comment on this clonotype: One end of the junction is discordant with germline, which a read error may explain. The chain joins TRBV3-1 to TRBJ2-2; perhaps TRBD2 as D (5 bases). This CDR3 is 15 amino acids long. Germline values: CDR1 LGHDT, CDR2 YNNKEL (reference sequence). Here the CDR3 DNA reads TGTGCCAGCAGCCAAGCGGGGTTAGCCATCGGGGAGCTGTGTTTT. Protein product: CASSQAGLAIGELCF.

This clonotype has a handful of counts. V and J are TRBV28 and TRBJ1-3, with D possibly being TRBD1 (5 bases). The CDR3 is made up of 16 amino acids. CDR1 is MDHEN, CDR2 SYDVKM, per germline. The germline V and J ends were trimmed by 6 bases and 0 bases, with 15 bases remaining between them. CDR3 in DNA: TGTGCCAGCAGACCTCAACAGGTCCTCTCTGGAAACACCATATATTTT. Encoded protein: CASRPQQVLSGNTIYF.

Comment on this clonotype: The junction departs from germline at one end; a sequencing error may be responsible. The J gene is TRBJ2-7, the V gene TRBV4-1; D perhaps matches TRBD1 (6 bases). Germline values: CDR1 MGHRA, CDR2 YSYEKL. CDR3 length: 15 amino acids. As DNA, the CDR3 is TGTGCCAGCAGCCAAGAGGACAGAACTCCCTACGAGCAGTACTTC. Encoded protein: CASSQEDRTPYEQYF.

This clonotype came up many times. The V call is TRBV6-2 or TRBV6-3, the J call TRBJ1-5; D remains unclear. V shed 0 bases and J shed 1 base, with 4 bases lying between them. This CDR3 comprises 14 residues. Germline V CDR1 and CDR2: MNHEY, SVGEGT. The CDR3 protein is CASSYSRSNQPQHF. In DNA, the CDR3 is TGTGCCAGCAGTTACTCCAGGAGCAATCAGCCCCAGCATTTT.

This clonotype was picked up a small number of times. This chain uses TRBV5-1 with TRBJ2-7; 8 bases map to TRBD1. Trimming took 4 bases from V and 3 from J; bases not matched to a gene: 6. The germline V gene encodes CDR1 SGHRS and CDR2 YFSETQ. The CDR3 is made up of 14 amino acids. The CDR3 DNA reads TGCGCCAGCAGCCCTCCGGGACAGGACTACGAGCAGTACTTC. Translation: CASSPPGQDYEQYF.

V and J are TRBV12-3 or TRBV12-4 and TRBJ1-1; 9 positions agree with TRBD1. With 8 bases clipped from V and 0 bases from J, the junction kept 7 bases outside the gene matches. CDR3 length: 15 residues. In DNA, the CDR3 is TGTGCCAGCGGACAGGGGTGGACCTTGAACACTGAAGCTTTCTTT. This encodes CASGQGWTLNTEAFF.

This clonotype showed up just a few times. The chain uses TRBV14 and TRBJ1-2; D is unclear. V was cut by 4 bases and J by 10 bases, with 13 bases left in between. The length of the CDR3 is 12 residues. Per germline, CDR1 SGHDN and CDR2 FVKESK. The CDR3 reads CASSLNSGDYTF. The CDR3 DNA is TGTGCCAGCAGCCTAAACTCGGGAGACTACACCTTC.

This chain links TRBV7-6 with TRBJ2-5, with 7 nucleotides matching TRBD1. Losses at the gene ends were 5 bases for V and 4 bases for J; bases not matched to a gene: 10. The CDR3 sequence is 15 residues long. Germline V gene data show CDR1 as SGHVS and CDR2 as FNYEAQ. The CDR3 sequence is CASSPEGGAGETQYF. Here the CDR3 DNA reads TGTGCCAGCAGCCCGGAAGGGGGCGCGGGAGAGACCCAGTACTTC.

This clonotype was picked up a small number of times. The chain has TRBV12-3 or TRBV12-4 and TRBJ2-7; possible D gene TRBD2, 5 bases. V dropped 5 bases and J dropped 2 bases, with 19 bases sitting between them. The CDR3 spans 16 residues. The CDR3 DNA follows: TGTGCCAGCAGTCCCCTGACTGGCGGGCTAACCTACGAGCAGTACTTC. Protein: CASSPLTGGLTYEQYF.

V and J are TRBV30 and TRBJ1-1, with D uncertain. With 0 bases removed from V and 0 bases from J, the gap between germline ends came to 11 bases. Germline values: CDR1 GTSNPN, CDR2 SVGIG (reference sequence). CDR3 size: 15 residues. The CDR3 region has the DNA TGTGCCTGGAGTGTACGTGGGCTTATGAACACTGAAGCTTTCTTT. Protein sequence: CAWSVRGLMNTEAFF.